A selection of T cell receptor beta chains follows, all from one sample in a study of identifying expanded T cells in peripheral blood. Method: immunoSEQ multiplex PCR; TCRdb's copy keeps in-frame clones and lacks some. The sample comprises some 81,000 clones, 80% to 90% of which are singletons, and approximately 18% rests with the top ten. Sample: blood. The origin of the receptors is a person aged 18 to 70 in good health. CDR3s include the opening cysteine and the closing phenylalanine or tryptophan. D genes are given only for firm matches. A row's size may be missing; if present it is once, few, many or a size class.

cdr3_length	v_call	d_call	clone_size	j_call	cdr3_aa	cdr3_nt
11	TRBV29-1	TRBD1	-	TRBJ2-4	CSVGTDHIQYF	TGCAGCGTCGGGACAGATCACATTCAGTACTTC
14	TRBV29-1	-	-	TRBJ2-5	CSTELGTGRETQYF	TGCAGCACCGAACTGGGGACGGGTCGGGAGACCCAGTACTTC
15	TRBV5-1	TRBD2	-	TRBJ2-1	CASSLSTSANNEQFF	TGCGCCAGCAGCTTGTCTACTAGCGCGAACAATGAGCAGTTCTTC
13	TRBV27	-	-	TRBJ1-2	CASSPGVNYGYTF	TGTGCCAGCAGCCCAGGGGTAAACTATGGCTACACCTTC
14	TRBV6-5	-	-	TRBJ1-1	CASSYLVRGTEAFF	TGTGCCAGCAGTTACTTAGTTAGGGGCACTGAAGCTTTCTTT
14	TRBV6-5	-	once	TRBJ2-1	CASRPTKTHNEQFF	TGTGCCAGCAGACCCACTAAGACCCACAATGAGCAGTTCTTC
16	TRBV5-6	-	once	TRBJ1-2	CASSSYRLPIPYGYTF	TGTGCCAGCAGCTCTTACAGACTCCCAATTCCCTATGGCTACACCTTC
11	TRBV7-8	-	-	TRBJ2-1	CASSATSEKFF	TGTGCCAGCAGCGCGACTAGTGAGAAGTTCTTC
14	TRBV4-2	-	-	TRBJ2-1	CASSQDQGYNEQFF	TGTGCCAGCAGCCAAGACCAGGGTTACAATGAGCAGTTCTTC
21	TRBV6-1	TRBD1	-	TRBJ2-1	CASSEVFGDRGLLSSYNEQFF	TGTGCCAGCAGTGAAGTATTTGGGGACAGGGGGCTCCTCAGCTCCTACAATGAGCAGTTCTTC
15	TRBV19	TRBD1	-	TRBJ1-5	CASSKDRGGVQPQHF	TGTGCCAGTAGCAAAGACAGGGGGGGAGTTCAGCCCCAGCATTTT
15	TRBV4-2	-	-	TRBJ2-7	CASSQSKVTAGEQYF	TGTGCCAGCAGCCAATCCAAGGTCACGGCTGGCGAGCAGTACTTC
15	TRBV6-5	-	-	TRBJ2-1	CATTPDAGKYNEQFF	TGTGCCACCACCCCCGACGCGGGTAAATACAATGAGCAGTTCTTC
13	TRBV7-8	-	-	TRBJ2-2	CASSLRDTGELFF	TGTGCCAGCAGCTTGCGGGATACCGGGGAGCTGTTTTTT
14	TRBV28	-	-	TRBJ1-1	CASRVPVSNTEAFF	TGTGCCAGCAGGGTCCCGGTTTCGAACACTGAAGCTTTCTTT
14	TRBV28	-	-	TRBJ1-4	CASSWAAINEKLFF	TGTGCCAGCAGTTGGGCAGCTATAAATGAAAAACTGTTTTTT
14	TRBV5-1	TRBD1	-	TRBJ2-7	CASSLGQVSYEQYF	TGCGCCAGCAGCTTAGGACAGGTCTCCTACGAGCAGTACTTC
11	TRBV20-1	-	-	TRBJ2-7	CSARREYEQYF	TGCAGTGCTAGGAGGGAGTACGAGCAGTACTTC
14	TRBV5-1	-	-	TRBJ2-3	CASSFDASTDTQYF	TGCGCCAGCAGCTTTGACGCTAGCACAGATACGCAGTATTTT
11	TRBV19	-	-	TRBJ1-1	CASRVGTEAFF	TGTGCCAGTAGGGTCGGCACTGAAGCTTTCTTT
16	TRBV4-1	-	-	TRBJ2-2	CASSQVIGSGLRELFF	TGCGCCAGCAGCCAAGTAATTGGTAGCGGACTTAGGGAGCTGTTTTTT
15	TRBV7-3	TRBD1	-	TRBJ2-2	CASSFSGTVTGELFF	TGTGCCAGCAGCTTCTCCGGGACAGTTACCGGGGAGCTGTTTTTT
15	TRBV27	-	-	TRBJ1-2	CASSFIAGDRYGYTF	TGTGCCAGCAGTTTTATTGCCGGGGACCGTTATGGCTACACCTTC
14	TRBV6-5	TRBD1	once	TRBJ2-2	CASSRSQGAGELFF	TGTGCCAGCAGCAGAAGCCAGGGGGCCGGGGAGCTGTTTTTT
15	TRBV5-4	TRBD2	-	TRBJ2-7	CASSPGLAGIYEQYF	TGTGCCAGCAGCCCGGGACTAGCGGGAATATACGAGCAGTACTTC
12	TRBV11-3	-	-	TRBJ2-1	CASSLTRDEQFF	TGTGCCAGCAGCTTAACAAGGGATGAGCAGTTCTTC
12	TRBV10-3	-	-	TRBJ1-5	CAISGSNQPQHF	TGTGCCATCAGTGGATCCAATCAGCCCCAGCATTTT
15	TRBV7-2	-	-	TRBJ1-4	CASSPTGHHNEKLFF	TGTGCCAGCAGCCCGACGGGACACCATAATGAAAAACTGTTTTTT
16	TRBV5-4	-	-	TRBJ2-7	CASSLDGRVSSYEQYF	TGTGCCAGCAGCTTGGATGGCAGGGTAAGCTCCTACGAGCAGTACTTC
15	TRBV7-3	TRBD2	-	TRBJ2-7	CASSPIAGGWYEQYF	TGTGCCAGCAGCCCCATAGCGGGAGGGTGGTACGAGCAGTACTTC
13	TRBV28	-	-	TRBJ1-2	CASIPPSGVLYTF	TGTGCCAGCATCCCGCCGTCGGGGGTCCTCTACACCTTC
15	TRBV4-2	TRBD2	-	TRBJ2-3	CASSPGTSGGDTQYF	TGTGCCAGCAGCCCCGGGACTAGCGGGGGAGATACGCAGTATTTT
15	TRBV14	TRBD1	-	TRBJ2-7	CASSPRGGQNYEQYF	TGTGCCAGCAGCCCCCGTGGGGGACAGAACTACGAGCAGTACTTC
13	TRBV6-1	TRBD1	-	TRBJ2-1	CASRRQGGNEQFF	TGTGCCAGCAGGAGACAGGGTGGGAATGAGCAGTTCTTC
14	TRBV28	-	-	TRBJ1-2	CASSPGDPYYGYTF	TGTGCCAGCAGTCCGGGAGACCCTTACTATGGCTACACCTTC
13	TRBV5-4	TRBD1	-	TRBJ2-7	CASSWDRSGEQYF	TGTGCCAGCAGCTGGGACAGATCGGGTGAGCAGTACTTC
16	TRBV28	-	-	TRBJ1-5	CASSLTAGFSNQPQHF	TGTGCCAGCAGTTTAACAGCAGGGTTTAGCAATCAGCCCCAGCATTTT
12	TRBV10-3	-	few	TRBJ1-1	CATGQLNTEAFF	TGTGCCACCGGACAGCTGAACACTGAAGCTTTCTTT
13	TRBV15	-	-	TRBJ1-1	CATSRDPSTEAFF	TGTGCCACCAGCAGAGATCCCAGCACTGAAGCTTTCTTT
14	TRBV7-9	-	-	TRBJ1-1	CASTISNSATEAFF	TGTGCCAGCACAATCAGCAATTCCGCGACTGAAGCTTTCTTT
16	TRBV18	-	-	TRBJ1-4	CASSPLGAVLGEKLFF	TGTGCCAGCTCACCCTTGGGGGCGGTATTAGGTGAAAAACTGTTTTTT
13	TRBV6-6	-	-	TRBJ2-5	CASSYGPQETQYF	TGTGCCAGCAGTTACGGTCCCCAAGAGACCCAGTACTTC
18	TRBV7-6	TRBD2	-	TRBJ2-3	CASSSLSLAGDFTDTQYF	TGTGCCAGCAGCTCACTATCCCTAGCGGGGGACTTCACAGATACGCAGTATTTT
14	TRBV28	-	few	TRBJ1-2	CASSTTVDYYGYTF	TGTGCCAGCAGTACGACGGTGGACTACTATGGCTACACCTTC
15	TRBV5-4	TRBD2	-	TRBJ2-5	CASSVGLAGPETQYF	TGTGCCAGCAGCGTGGGACTAGCGGGACCAGAGACCCAGTACTTC
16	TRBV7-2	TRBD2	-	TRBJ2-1	CASRGTSGRAYNEQFF	TGTGCCAGCAGAGGGACTAGCGGGAGGGCTTACAATGAGCAGTTCTTC
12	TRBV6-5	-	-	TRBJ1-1	CASSYSNTEAFF	TGTGCCAGCAGTTACTCGAACACTGAAGCTTTCTTT
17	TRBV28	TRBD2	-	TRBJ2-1	CASSSMWTSGRGNEQFF	TGTGCCAGCAGTTCCATGTGGACTAGCGGGAGGGGCAATGAGCAGTTCTTC
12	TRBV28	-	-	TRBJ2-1	CASRGGAREYFF	TGTGCCAGCAGGGGGGGGGCCAGGGAATACTTCTTC
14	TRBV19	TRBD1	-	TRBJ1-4	CASRIQGEPEKLFF	TGTGCCAGTAGAATACAGGGGGAGCCGGAAAAACTGTTTTTT
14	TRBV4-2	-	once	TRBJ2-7	CASSQGLFGYEQYF	TGTGCCAGCAGCCAAGGGCTCTTTGGGTACGAGCAGTACTTC